This T cell receptor beta chain was documented in a study of blood T cell repertoires in COVID-19. Patients at the Seattle site were enrolled during active infection and followed longitudinally. Data came from immunoSEQ multiplex PCR; TCRdb stores just in-frame clones and leaves some out. The table has roughly 54,000 clones, 80% to 90% seen once; the top ten hold roughly 6.5%. The CDR3 is made up of 13 amino acids. The V gene's germline CDR1 is GTSNPN and CDR2 SVGIG (reference sequence). Unmatched junction bases numbered 5, after V lost 3 bases and J lost 3 bases. The chain is built from TRBV30 and TRBJ2-7, with 7 bases lining up with TRBD1. Sequences were obtained from peripheral blood. The sequence derives from a woman aged 55 to 70 with COVID-19, enrolled during active disease. This CDR3 is CAWRATGNYEQYF. CDR3 nucleotide sequence: TGTGCCTGGAGAGCGACAGGGAACTACGAGCAGTACTTC.